This entry is about one TCR beta chain. The antigen is not known. Distinct nucleotide sequences in the sample also encode this CDR3. This sample is drawn from a study of cytomegalovirus exposure and HLA in healthy donors. Study-level information: Among about 200 million T cells, an earlier analysis found 117 million unique TCR beta sequences.

Germline CDR1 is SGDLS and CDR2 is YYNGEE. V lost 0 bases to trimming and J lost 0 bases, with 8 bases between them. The length of the CDR3 is 15 residues. Study conclusions and caveats: The productive fraction for most TCR beta V segments was about 87% or about 30% in an earlier analysis. TCR beta chain V- and J-gene trimming was linked, in a later analysis, to a missense variant in DCLRE1C. Immune exposure data for these donors was limited to CMV serostatus.

The PCR ran on 60 Vbeta and 13 Jbeta primers. Clones were sequenced by immunoSEQ multiplex PCR, and TCRdb holds only the in-frame ones, with some missing. Here the sample spans 150,000 or so clones, about 80% being singletons. The sample taken for sequencing was PBMCs. The receptor was derived from a man aged 25 to 45 in good health and CMV-seronegative. The chain recombines TRBV9 with TRBJ2-3; D is perhaps TRBD1 (6 bases). The CDR3: CASSVGGGSTDTQYF. The CDR3 DNA reads TGTGCCAGCAGCGTAGGAGGGGGAAGCACAGATACGCAGTATTTT.